Below are 18 T cell receptor beta chains sequenced from a single sample in a study of blood T cell repertoires in COVID-19. The protocol was immunoSEQ multiplex PCR, while the TCRdb copy is restricted to in-frame clones and leaves out a portion. The table has around 25,000 clones, nearly 90% seen once. The material sequenced was peripheral blood. These receptors all come from a human donor in a cohort sampled during active COVID-19.

The chain is built from TRBV24-1 and TRBJ2-7; TRBD1 aligns across 8 bases. V gave up 0 bases and J gave up 5 bases; unmatched junction bases: 8. The CDR3 runs 16 residues. Germline assignment: CDR1 KGHDR and CDR2 SFDVKD. The CDR3 here is CATSDLRGRGPHEQYF. The CDR3 DNA reads TGTGCCACCAGTGATTTGCGGGGCAGGGGGCCCCACGAGCAGTACTTC.

The chain couples TRBV25-1 to TRBJ2-5; D not resolved. V was trimmed by 3 bases and J by 0 bases, leaving 11 bases between them. Germline-derived CDR1 and CDR2 are MGHDK and SYGVNS. The CDR3 sequence is 15 residues long. DNA of the CDR3: TGTGCCAGCAGTGATTTGGGCCAGTACCAAGAGACCCAGTACTTC. Translated, it gives CASSDLGQYQETQYF.

The rearrangement uses TRBV5-1 and TRBJ2-2, with 8 bases that match TRBD1. The CDR3 spans 17 residues. Trimming at V came to 0 bases and at J to 1 base, leaving 5 bases not matched to a gene. Germline V lookup: CDR1 SGHRS, CDR2 YFSETQ. CDR3 in DNA: TGCGCCAGCAGCTTGGCCTTAGGGACAGGGAACACCGGGGAGCTGTTTTTT. Protein sequence: CASSLALGTGNTGELFF.

The V call is TRBV27, the J call TRBJ1-4, with 7 bases matching TRBD1. Germline-derived CDR1 and CDR2 are MNHEY and SMNVEV (reference sequence). The CDR3 has 14 amino acids. V shed 4 bases, J shed 4 bases, and the junction held 3 bases outside the gene matches. The CDR3 region is CASSYRGLNEKLFF. In DNA, the CDR3 is TGTGCCAGCAGTTACAGGGGTCTTAATGAAAAACTGTTTTTT.

The chain joins TRBV4-2 to TRBJ1-2; tentatively, D is TRBD1 (5 bases). Germline-derived CDR1 and CDR2 are LGHNA and YNFKEQ. This CDR3 spans 15 amino acids. V lost 4 bases to trimming and J lost 4 bases, with 16 bases between them. The CDR3 sequence: CASSPEVTVGYGYTF. DNA for the CDR3: TGTGCCAGCAGCCCCGAGGTGACAGTGGGCTATGGCTACACCTTC.

The V gene is TRBV2, the J gene TRBJ2-7; 7 bases line up with TRBD1. With V trimmed by 6 bases and J by 3 bases, 2 bases remained unmatched. The CDR3 spans 12 residues. CDR1 and CDR2 from the germline V gene are SNHLY and FYNNEI. CDR3 DNA: TGTGCCAGCAGAGGGGACAGCTACGAGCAGTACTTC. It specifies CASRGDSYEQYF.

The chain is built from TRBV10-2 and TRBJ1-2; D is uncertain. Deletions cut 3 bases from V and 7 bases from J, with 15 bases between. Germline V gene data show CDR1 as WSHSY and CDR2 as SAAADI. The CDR3 is 14 amino acids. CDR3: CASSDSQRAGGYTF. The CDR3 nucleotides are TGCGCCAGCAGTGACTCCCAAAGGGCGGGTGGCTACACCTTC.

This clone was detected a few times. The V gene is TRBV4-1, the J gene TRBJ2-7, with 7 bases that match TRBD2. The length of the CDR3 is 15 residues. CDR1 and CDR2 (germline): MGHRA, YSYEKL. V shed 4 bases, J shed 4 bases, and the junction held 10 bases outside the gene matches. Written as DNA, the CDR3 is TGCGCCAGCAGCCCCACAAACGAGCGGGGTTACGAGCAGTACTTC. Amino acids: CASSPTNERGYEQYF.

To note about this clone: The junction departs from the called germline gene at one end, perhaps through a read error. This sequence joins TRBV7-2 and TRBJ2-7, with 9 nucleotides matching TRBD2. This CDR3 is 14 amino acids long. Germline CDR1 SGHTA, CDR2 FQGNSA. As DNA, the CDR3 is TGTGCCAGCAGCTTAGACCCCCCGGGTAGCGGGAGACACTTC. As protein: CASSLDPPGSGRHF.

The CDR3 region has the DNA TGCGCCAGCAGCCACCCAGGGAGGCAGGAGACCCAGTACTTC. Translated: CASSHPGRQETQYF. This sequence joins TRBV4-1 and TRBJ2-5, with a weak D call TRBD2 (6 bases). CDR3 length: 14 amino acids. V lost 3 bases, J lost 5 bases, and 13 bases lay in between. The germline CDR1 and CDR2 sequences are MGHRA and YSYEKL.

This clone appeared a single time. The chain links TRBV12-3 or TRBV12-4 to TRBJ2-2; no reliable D call. This CDR3 is built from 12 residues. The V and J ends lost 6 bases and 4 bases respectively, with 6 bases between them. CDR3 DNA: TGTGCCAGCAGCCACAGCACCGGGGAGCTGTTTTTT. This codes for CASSHSTGELFF.

The J gene is TRBJ1-3, the V gene TRBV2; 7 bases are shared with TRBD1. CDR1 and CDR2 from the germline V gene are SNHLY and FYNNEI. The CDR3 is 15 residues long. The V and J ends lost 6 bases and 2 bases, in that order; junction bases with no gene match: 7. The CDR3 sequence: CASRATGDAGNTIYF. For the CDR3, the DNA is TGTGCCAGCAGGGCTACAGGGGATGCTGGAAACACCATATATTTT.

The genes are TRBV6-5 and TRBJ2-7; 12 bases map to TRBD2. Germline CDR1 MNHEY, CDR2 SVGAGI. CDR3 length equals 15 residues. V trimming: 2 bases; J trimming: 3 bases; junction bases outside the gene matches: 2. The DNA of the CDR3 is TGTGCCAGCAGTTACCGGGGACTAGCGGGCTACGAGCAGTACTTC. Its protein is CASSYRGLAGYEQYF.

The table lists this clone with a count of one. This chain links TRBV4-2 with TRBJ1-1; no reliable D call. CDR1 LGHNA and CDR2 YNFKEQ come from the germline V gene. V lost 0 bases and J lost 1, with 3 bases in between. The length of the CDR3 is 13 residues. This CDR3 reads CASSQEANTEAFF. The CDR3 nucleotides are TGTGCCAGCAGCCAAGAAGCGAACACTGAAGCTTTCTTT.

The V gene is TRBV24-1, the J gene TRBJ2-2; weak D call: TRBD2 (5 bases). Per germline, CDR1 KGHDR and CDR2 SFDVKD. V was trimmed by 5 bases and J by 4 bases, leaving 10 bases between them. The length of the CDR3 is 14 residues. CDR3 sequence: CATSVGLSTGELFF. In nucleotides, the CDR3 is TGTGCCACCAGTGTAGGACTTTCCACCGGGGAGCTGTTTTTT.

This sequence joins TRBV6-5 and TRBJ2-5, with 8 bases identical to TRBD2. The germline gives CDR1 MNHEY, CDR2 SVGAGI. This CDR3 has 15 amino acids. Trimming took 6 bases from V and 2 from J; bases not matched to a gene: 8. The CDR3 spells CASSPGGPGQETQYF. DNA of the CDR3: TGTGCCAGCAGCCCGGGGGGGCCGGGGCAAGAGACCCAGTACTTC.

This clone was seen only once. V is TRBV3-1 (or the pseudogene TRBV3-2) and J is TRBJ1-2, with D unclear. CDR1 LGHDT and CDR2 YNNKEL come from the germline V gene (reference sequence). Trimming stripped 1 base from V and 4 bases from J, with 7 bases between. The CDR3 is 13 amino acids. CDR3 residues: CASSQGQVYGYTF. CDR3 coding DNA: TGTGCCAGCAGCCAAGGGCAGGTCTATGGCTACACCTTC.

V and J are TRBV7-9 and TRBJ2-7; TRBD1 agrees at 8 bases. Germline CDR1 reads SEHNR; CDR2 reads FQNEAQ (reference sequence). This CDR3 contains 15 residues. V was clipped by 1 base and J by 1 base; unmatched bases: 3. The CDR3 protein is CASSLGQGLSYEQYF. DNA for the CDR3: TGTGCCAGCAGCTTAGGACAGGGGTTGTCCTACGAGCAGTACTTC.